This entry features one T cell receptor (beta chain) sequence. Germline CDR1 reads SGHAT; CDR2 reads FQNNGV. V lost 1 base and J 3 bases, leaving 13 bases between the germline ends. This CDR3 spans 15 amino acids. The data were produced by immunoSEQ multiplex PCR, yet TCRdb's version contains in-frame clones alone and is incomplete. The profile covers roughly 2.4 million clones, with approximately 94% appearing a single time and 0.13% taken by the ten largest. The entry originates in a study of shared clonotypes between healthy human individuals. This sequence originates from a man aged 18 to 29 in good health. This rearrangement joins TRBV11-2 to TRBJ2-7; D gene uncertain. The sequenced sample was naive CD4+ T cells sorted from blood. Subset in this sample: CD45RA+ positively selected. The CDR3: CASSLVVALSYEQYF. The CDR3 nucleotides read TGTGCCAGCAGCTTAGTAGTGGCACTAAGCTACGAGCAGTACTTC.